Presented here are 16 T cell receptor beta chains from one specimen sequenced in a study of beta chain features in type 1 diabetes. As every portion of the isolated RNA was reverse transcribed, the sequencing read expressed TCRB transcripts. Measured with immunoSEQ multiplex PCR; TCRdb has only the in-frame clones, and not every one. The profile shows about 150,000 clones, about 9.4% of them singletons. Sequenced sample: naive CD4+ T cells from blood. The receptors were sampled from a young man in good health.

The chain couples TRBV2 to TRBJ2-5; 12 positions match TRBD2. V shed 5 bases, J shed 4 bases, and the junction held 8 bases outside the gene matches. Germline loops: CDR1 SNHLY, CDR2 FYNNEI. The CDR3 has 16 amino acids. The CDR3 DNA reads TGTGCCAGCAGTCAACCTAGCGGGGGGGCTGGAGAGACCCAGTACTTC. Translating gives CASSQPSGGAGETQYF.

The sample holds a few counts of this clone. V usage is TRBV27 and J usage is TRBJ1-2; 9 nucleotides line up with TRBD1. Trimming cost V 5 bases and J 7 bases; bases outside gene matches: 14. Germline-derived CDR1 and CDR2 are MNHEY and SMNVEV (reference sequence). This CDR3 is built from 16 residues. CDR3 in amino acids: CASSPYPGTGLAGYTF. CDR3 bases: TGTGCCAGCAGTCCCTACCCCGGGACAGGGTTGGCTGGCTACACCTTC.

This chain joins TRBV30 and TRBJ1-5; the D gene is possibly TRBD1 (6 bases). Germline V gene sequence: CDR1 GTSNPN, CDR2 SVGIG (reference sequence). V was shortened by 2 bases and J by 4 bases, with 12 bases between the two germline ends. The CDR3 covers 14 residues. CDR3 nucleotide sequence: TGTGCCTGGAGTACTTTACAGGGAAATCAGCCCCAGCATTTT. This codes for CAWSTLQGNQPQHF.

The genes are TRBV10-3 and TRBJ2-5; 9 nucleotides align to TRBD1. V lost 3 bases to trimming and J lost 2 bases; unmatched junction nucleotides: 4. CDR1 and CDR2 (germline): ENHRY, SYGVKD. CDR3 length: 15 residues. DNA for the CDR3: TGTGCCATCAGTGACCTCGACAGGGGGCAAGAGACCCAGTACTTC. It is translated as CAISDLDRGQETQYF.

This clone has only a few counts. V is TRBV5-1 and J is TRBJ2-3; D may be TRBD1 (6 bases). The CDR3 sequence is 14 residues long. CDR1 and CDR2 from the germline V gene are SGHRS and YFSETQ. Trimming took 4 bases from V and 2 from J, leaving 11 bases between them. CDR3 coding DNA: TGCGCCAGCAGCGGGGACATCTACACAGATACGCAGTATTTT. Its protein product is CASSGDIYTDTQYF.

J is TRBJ2-5 and V is TRBV19; D might be TRBD1 (6 bases). This CDR3 contains 15 residues. Germline loops: CDR1 LNHDA, CDR2 SQIVND (reference sequence). V shed 9 bases and J shed 4 bases, with 21 bases lying between them. CDR3 sequence reads: CASQRTGSAAETQYF. The CDR3 DNA follows: TGTGCCAGCCAGAGAACAGGGAGCGCGGCAGAGACCCAGTACTTC. The full variable domain, completed using reference TRBV19 and TRBJ2-5, is DGGITQSPKYLFRKEGQNVTLSCEQNLNHDAMYWYRQDPGQGLRLIYYSQIVNDFQKGDIAEGYSVSREKKESFPLTVTSAQKNPTAFYLCASQRTGSAAETQYFGPGTRLLVL.

The rearrangement links TRBV5-1 to TRBJ2-2; a weak D match, TRBD1 (5 bases). V was cut by 0 bases and J by 4 bases, with 7 bases left in between. The CDR3 totals 14 residues. Germline CDR1 reads SGHRS; CDR2 reads YFSETQ. The CDR3 is CASSLGQTTGELFF. DNA of the CDR3: TGCGCCAGCAGCTTGGGACAGACCACCGGGGAGCTGTTTTTT.

The chain carries TRBV6-6 and TRBJ1-1; a weak D match, TRBD1 (5 bases). V was trimmed by 0 bases and J by 4 bases, leaving 9 bases between them. There are 14 residues in the CDR3. CDR1 is MNHNY and CDR2 is SVGAGI in the germline V gene (reference sequence). Here the CDR3 reads CASSYSGVSTEAFF. The CDR3, as DNA: TGTGCCAGCAGTTACTCAGGGGTAAGCACTGAAGCTTTCTTT.

This clone was seen repeatedly, ten times or more. The CDR3 nucleotides read TGTGCCAGCTCACCCCCCGGGGTAGCAGATACGCAGTATTTT. Translated, it gives CASSPPGVADTQYF. The gene calls are TRBV18 and TRBJ2-3; weak D call: TRBD2 (5 bases). The CDR3 loop spans 14 amino acids. Germline values: CDR1 KGHSH, CDR2 LQKENI. V was trimmed by 3 bases and J by 4 bases, leaving 11 bases between them.

This clone came up a few times. The chain links TRBV15 to TRBJ2-5; 13 bases are shared with TRBD2. Trimming took 0 bases from V and 6 from J; bases not matched to a gene: 7. Germline loops: CDR1 LNHNV, CDR2 YYDKDF (reference sequence). CDR3 length equals 17 residues. The CDR3: CATSRDQTSGGSQTQYF. The CDR3 region has the DNA TGTGCCACCAGCAGAGACCAGACTAGCGGGGGGTCGCAGACCCAGTACTTC.

This chain uses TRBV4-1 with TRBJ2-1, with TRBD1 matching over 9 bases. V shed 4 bases, J shed 5 bases, and the junction held 6 bases outside the gene matches. CDR3 length: 15 amino acids. Germline V gene sequence: CDR1 MGHRA, CDR2 YSYEKL. The CDR3 DNA is TGCGCCAGCAGCCCATGGGACAGGGACGACAATGAGCAGTTCTTC. As protein: CASSPWDRDDNEQFF.

The chain uses TRBV27 and TRBJ2-7; 7 bases match TRBD1. This CDR3 is 13 amino acids long. CDR1 and CDR2 (germline): MNHEY, SMNVEV (reference sequence). Germline trimming cut 6 bases from V and 1 base from J; bases unmatched to any gene: 3. CDR3 region: CASSWDSSYEQYF. The CDR3, as DNA: TGTGCCAGCAGCTGGGACAGTTCCTACGAGCAGTACTTC.

The gene calls are TRBV6-5 and TRBJ1-3, with D hard to call. The CDR3 totals 14 residues. The V end lost 11 bases, the J end lost 0 bases, and 14 bases lay between the germline ends. Germline loops: CDR1 MNHEY, CDR2 SVGAGI. CDR3 loop: CAVSGSLSGNTIYF. The CDR3 DNA is TGTGCCGTCTCAGGCTCTCTCTCTGGAAACACCATATATTTT.

The V gene is TRBV7-7, the J gene TRBJ2-1; a possible D gene is TRBD2 (5 bases). V was pared by 2 bases and J by 6 bases, with 11 bases between. The CDR3 runs to 14 residues. From germline, CDR1 is SSHAT and CDR2 FNYEAQ (reference sequence). The CDR3 loop reads CASSLSERSNEQFF. The CDR3, as DNA: TGTGCCAGCAGCTTATCGGAGCGGAGCAATGAGCAGTTCTTC.

CDR3: CASSLNQRGETQYF. CDR3 nucleotides: TGCGCCAGCAGCTTGAACCAGCGGGGGGAGACCCAGTACTTC. The chain links TRBV5-1 to TRBJ2-5, with TRBD2 identical over 8 bases. This CDR3 has 14 amino acids. J was trimmed by 5 bases and V by 1 base; bases with no gene match: 4. CDR1 and CDR2 from the germline V gene are SGHRS and YFSETQ.

This clone was observed a handful of times. The chain is built from TRBV5-4 and TRBJ1-2; D is unresolved. Trimming shortened V by 0 bases and J by 0 bases, and 3 bases separated the two germline ends. Germline V gene lookup returns CDR1 SGHNT and CDR2 YYREEE (reference sequence). There are 13 residues in the CDR3. CDR3 bases: TGTGCCAGCAGCTTGGCAGCTAACTATGGCTACACCTTC. Residues: CASSLAANYGYTF.